This TCR beta chain was found in a study of CD8+ T cells in alopecia areata. Study results and limitations: Possibly because of HLA-related factors, TCR sharing was less clear across patients than in mice.

For this clone: Its specificity is unknown.

cDNA prepared by RNA extraction and subsequent reverse transcription served as the template for sequencing. TCRdb's table, derived via immunoSEQ multiplex PCR, lists solely in-frame clones and lacks some. There are roughly 8,000 clones in the sample; less than 75% occur only once, and 2.5% to 3% lies in the top ten. Deletions cut 1 base from V and 5 bases from J, with 7 bases between. This CDR3 is built from 13 residues. CDR1 and CDR2 (germline): SGHNT, YYREEE (reference sequence). Once sorted, CD4+ cells from roughly 5 patients yielded CD25+CD127- cells. Patients with alopecia areata provided lesional scalp punch biopsies as well as peripheral blood.

The chain is built from TRBV5-4 and TRBJ1-5; D unresolved. Sample: CD4+ Tregs sorted from blood. The sequence derives from a human donor with alopecia areata. The CDR3 nucleotides are TGTGCCAGCAGCTTGACACCTTATCAGCCCCAGCATTTT. As protein: CASSLTPYQPQHF.